What follows describes a single TCR beta chain. This entry is derived from a study of blood T cell repertoires in COVID-19. Looking at the study overall: The United States, Italy and Spain were the sources of the acute and convalescent COVID-19 samples. From T cells, B-cell-depleted T cells, or PBMCs came the material, which was cDNA or gDNA.

In the authors' workflow: From reference gene primer amplification, estimates of nucleated cell counts were derived. Sequencing used immunoSEQ multiplex PCR; TCRdb keeps in-frame clones, though not all of them. Clonal size and the V and J genes are those of that table, whereas D and trimming came from the DNA. The table shows 80,000 to 90,000 clones, with over 75% occurring only once. Seattle cases were enrolled at active infection and followed longitudinally. Trimming cost V 4 bases and J 8 bases, with 20 bases left between them. This CDR3 region has 15 residues. Germline values: CDR1 LGHDT, CDR2 YNNKEL (reference sequence).

This receptor was obtained from a woman of 80 years or more with COVID-19, enrolled during active disease. This chain joins TRBV3-1 (or the pseudogene TRBV3-2) and TRBJ1-2; D might be TRBD1 (6 bases). Sequenced material: peripheral blood. The CDR3 bases are TGTGCCAGCAGCCCCTGGCCTGGACAGCTTGGAGGCTACACCTTC. The encoded protein is CASSPWPGQLGGYTF.